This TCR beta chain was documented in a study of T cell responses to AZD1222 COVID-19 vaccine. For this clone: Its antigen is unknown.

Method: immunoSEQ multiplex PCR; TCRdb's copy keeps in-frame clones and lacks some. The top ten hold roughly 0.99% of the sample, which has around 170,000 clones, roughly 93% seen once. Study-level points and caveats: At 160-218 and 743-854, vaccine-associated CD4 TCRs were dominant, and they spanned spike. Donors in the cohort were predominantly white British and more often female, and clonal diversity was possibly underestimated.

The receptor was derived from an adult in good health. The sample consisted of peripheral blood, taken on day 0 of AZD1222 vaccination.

CDR3 residues: CAISQGAQNTGELFF. CDR3 DNA: TGTGCCATCTCGCAGGGGGCGCAGAACACCGGGGAGCTGTTTTTT. J is TRBJ2-2 and V is TRBV10-3; 8 nucleotides agree with TRBD1. This CDR3 contains 15 residues. After removal of 8 bases from V and 1 base from J, the junction contained 6 bases not matched to a gene. From germline, CDR1 is ENHRY and CDR2 SYGVKD.